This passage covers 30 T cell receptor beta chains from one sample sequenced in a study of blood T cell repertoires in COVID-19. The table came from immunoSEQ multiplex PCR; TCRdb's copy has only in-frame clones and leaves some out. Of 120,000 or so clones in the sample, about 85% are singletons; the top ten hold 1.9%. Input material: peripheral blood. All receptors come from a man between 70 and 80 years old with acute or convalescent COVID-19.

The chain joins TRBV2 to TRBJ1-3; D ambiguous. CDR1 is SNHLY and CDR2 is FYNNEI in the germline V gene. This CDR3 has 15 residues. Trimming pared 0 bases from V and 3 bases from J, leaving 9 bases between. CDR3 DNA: TGTGCCAGCAGTGAAGCCGAACCGAGTGGAAACACCATATATTTT. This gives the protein CASSEAEPSGNTIYF.

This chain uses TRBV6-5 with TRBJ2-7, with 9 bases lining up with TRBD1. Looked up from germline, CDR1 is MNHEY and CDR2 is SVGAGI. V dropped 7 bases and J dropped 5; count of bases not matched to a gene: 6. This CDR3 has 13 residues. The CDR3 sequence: CASTDRGGDEQYF. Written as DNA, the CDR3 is TGTGCCAGCACAGACAGGGGGGGGGACGAGCAGTACTTC.

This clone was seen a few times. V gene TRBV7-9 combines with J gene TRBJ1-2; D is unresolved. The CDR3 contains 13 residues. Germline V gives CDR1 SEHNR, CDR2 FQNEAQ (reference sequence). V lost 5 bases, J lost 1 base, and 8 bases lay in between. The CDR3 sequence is CASSARSNYGYTF. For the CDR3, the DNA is TGTGCCAGCAGCGCCCGGAGTAACTATGGCTACACCTTC.

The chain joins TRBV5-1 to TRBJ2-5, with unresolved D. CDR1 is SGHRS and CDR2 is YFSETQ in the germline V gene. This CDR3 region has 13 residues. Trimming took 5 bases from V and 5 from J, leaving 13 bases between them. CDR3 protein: CASRGSDPETQYF. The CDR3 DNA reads TGCGCCAGCAGAGGAAGCGACCCGGAGACCCAGTACTTC.

CDR3: CATLLSGGLNEQYF. The CDR3 DNA is TGTGCCACCCTCCTTAGCGGGGGACTCAACGAGCAGTACTTC. The chain links TRBV24-1 to TRBJ2-7, with TRBD2 matching 9 bases. Germline CDR1 and CDR2: KGHDR and SFDVKD. This CDR3 is built from 14 residues. V was clipped by 9 bases and J by 5 bases; unmatched bases: 10.

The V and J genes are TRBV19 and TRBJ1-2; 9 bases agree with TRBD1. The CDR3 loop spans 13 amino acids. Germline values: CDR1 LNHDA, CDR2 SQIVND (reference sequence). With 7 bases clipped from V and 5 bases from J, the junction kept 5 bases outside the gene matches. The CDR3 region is CASTPGTGYGYTF. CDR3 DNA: TGTGCCAGTACACCCGGGACAGGGTATGGCTACACCTTC.

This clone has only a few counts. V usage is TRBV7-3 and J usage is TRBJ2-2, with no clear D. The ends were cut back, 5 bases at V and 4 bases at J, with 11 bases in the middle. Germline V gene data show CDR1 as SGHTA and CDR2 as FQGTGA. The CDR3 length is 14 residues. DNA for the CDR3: TGTGCCAGCAGCCCCATGCCGGGCACCGGGGAGCTGTTTTTT. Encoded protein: CASSPMPGTGELFF.

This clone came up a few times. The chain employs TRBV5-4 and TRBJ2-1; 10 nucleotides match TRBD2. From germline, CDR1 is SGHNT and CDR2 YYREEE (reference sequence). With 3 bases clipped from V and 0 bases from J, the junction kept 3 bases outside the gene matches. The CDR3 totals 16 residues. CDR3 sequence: CASSWRLAGSYNEQFF. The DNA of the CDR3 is TGTGCCAGCAGCTGGCGACTAGCGGGCTCCTACAATGAGCAGTTCTTC.

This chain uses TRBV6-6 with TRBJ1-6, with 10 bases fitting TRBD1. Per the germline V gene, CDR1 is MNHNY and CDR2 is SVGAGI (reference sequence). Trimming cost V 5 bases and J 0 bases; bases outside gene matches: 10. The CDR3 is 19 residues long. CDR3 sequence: CASSRSGQGRSSYNSPLHF. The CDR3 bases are TGTGCCAGCAGTAGATCGGGACAGGGGAGAAGCTCCTATAATTCACCCCTCCACTTT.

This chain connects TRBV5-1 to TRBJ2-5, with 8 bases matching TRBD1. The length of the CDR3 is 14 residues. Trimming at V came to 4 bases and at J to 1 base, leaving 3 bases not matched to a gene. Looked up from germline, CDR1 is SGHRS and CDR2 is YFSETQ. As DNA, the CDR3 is TGCGCCAGCAGCCCTGGACAGGGCCAAGAGACCCAGTACTTC. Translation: CASSPGQGQETQYF.

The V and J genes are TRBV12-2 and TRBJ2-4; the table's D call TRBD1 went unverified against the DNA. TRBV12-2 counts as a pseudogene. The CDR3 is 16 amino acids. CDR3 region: CASRLSEDRVRCIQYF. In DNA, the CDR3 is TGTGCAAGTCGCTTATCCGAGGACAGGGTCAGGTGCATTCAGTACTTC.

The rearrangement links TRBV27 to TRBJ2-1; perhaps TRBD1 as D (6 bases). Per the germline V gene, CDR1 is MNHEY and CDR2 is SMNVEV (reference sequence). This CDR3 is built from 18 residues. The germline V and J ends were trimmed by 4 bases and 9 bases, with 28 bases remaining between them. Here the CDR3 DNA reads TGTGCCAGCAGTTGGGGGCGAGGAAACACAGGGAGAAACAGTGAGCAGTTCTTC. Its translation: CASSWGRGNTGRNSEQFF.

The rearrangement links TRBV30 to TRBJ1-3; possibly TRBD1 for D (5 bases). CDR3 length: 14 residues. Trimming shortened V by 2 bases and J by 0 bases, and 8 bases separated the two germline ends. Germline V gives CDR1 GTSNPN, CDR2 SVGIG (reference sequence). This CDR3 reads CAWSLGGSGNTIYF. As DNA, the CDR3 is TGTGCCTGGAGTCTCGGGGGCTCTGGAAACACCATATATTTT.

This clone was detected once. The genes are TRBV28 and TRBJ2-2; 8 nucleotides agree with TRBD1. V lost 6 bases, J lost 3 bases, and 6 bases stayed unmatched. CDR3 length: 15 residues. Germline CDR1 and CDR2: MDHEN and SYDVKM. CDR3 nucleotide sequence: TGTGCCAGCAGAATCTCGACAGGGGACACCGGGGAGCTGTTTTTT. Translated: CASRISTGDTGELFF.

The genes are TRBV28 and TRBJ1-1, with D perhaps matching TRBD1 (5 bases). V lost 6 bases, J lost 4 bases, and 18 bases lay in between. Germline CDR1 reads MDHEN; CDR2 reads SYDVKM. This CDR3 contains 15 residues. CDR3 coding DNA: TGTGCCAGCAGCCCCCGGGGGTACGGGTTCACTGAAGCTTTCTTT. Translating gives CASSPRGYGFTEAFF.

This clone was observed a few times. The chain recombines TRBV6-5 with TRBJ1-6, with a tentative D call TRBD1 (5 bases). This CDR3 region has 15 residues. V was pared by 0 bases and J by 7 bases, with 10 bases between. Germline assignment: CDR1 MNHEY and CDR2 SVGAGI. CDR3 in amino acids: CASSYSMPGNSPLHF. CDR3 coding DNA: TGTGCCAGCAGTTACTCGATGCCAGGGAATTCACCCCTCCACTTT.

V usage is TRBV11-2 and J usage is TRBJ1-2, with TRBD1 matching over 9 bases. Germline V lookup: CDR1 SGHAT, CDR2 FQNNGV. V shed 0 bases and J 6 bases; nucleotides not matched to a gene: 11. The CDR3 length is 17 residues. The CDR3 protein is CASSLDLGTGMRDGYTF. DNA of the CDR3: TGTGCCAGCAGCTTAGATCTGGGGACAGGGATGAGGGATGGCTACACCTTC.

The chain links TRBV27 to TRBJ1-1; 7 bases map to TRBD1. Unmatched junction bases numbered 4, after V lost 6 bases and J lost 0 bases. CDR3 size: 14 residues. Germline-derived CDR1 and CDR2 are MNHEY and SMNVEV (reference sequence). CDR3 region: CASRRQGVNTEAFF. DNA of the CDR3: TGTGCCAGCAGAAGACAGGGTGTGAACACTGAAGCTTTCTTT.

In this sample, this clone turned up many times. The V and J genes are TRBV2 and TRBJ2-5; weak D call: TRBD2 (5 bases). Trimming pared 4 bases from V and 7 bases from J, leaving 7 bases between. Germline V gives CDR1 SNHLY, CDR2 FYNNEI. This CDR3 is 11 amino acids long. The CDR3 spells CASSALATQYF. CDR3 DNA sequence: TGTGCCAGCAGTGCTCTAGCGACCCAGTACTTC.

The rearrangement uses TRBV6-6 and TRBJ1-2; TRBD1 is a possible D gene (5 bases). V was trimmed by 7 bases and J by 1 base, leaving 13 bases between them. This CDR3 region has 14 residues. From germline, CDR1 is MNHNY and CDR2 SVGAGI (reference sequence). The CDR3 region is CASNAIDSNYGYTF. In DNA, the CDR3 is TGTGCCAGCAATGCCATAGACAGTAACTATGGCTACACCTTC.

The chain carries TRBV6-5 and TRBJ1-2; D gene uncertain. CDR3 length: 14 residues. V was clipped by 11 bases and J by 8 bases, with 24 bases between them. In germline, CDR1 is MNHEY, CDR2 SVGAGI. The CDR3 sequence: CASSRRPRGGGYTF. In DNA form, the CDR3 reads TGTGCCTCCTCCAGGCGTCCGCGCGGCGGGGGCTACACCTTC.

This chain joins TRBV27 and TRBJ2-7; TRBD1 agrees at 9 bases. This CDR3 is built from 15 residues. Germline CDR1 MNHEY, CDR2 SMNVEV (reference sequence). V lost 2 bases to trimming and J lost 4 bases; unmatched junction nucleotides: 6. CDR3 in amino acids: CASSLNYRGRYEQYF. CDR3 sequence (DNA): TGTGCCAGCAGTTTAAACTACAGGGGGCGGTACGAGCAGTACTTC.

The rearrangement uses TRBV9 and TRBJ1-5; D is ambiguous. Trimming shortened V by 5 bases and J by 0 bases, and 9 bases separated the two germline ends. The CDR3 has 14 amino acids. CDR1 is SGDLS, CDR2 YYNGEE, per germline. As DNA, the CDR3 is TGTGCCAGCAGTGAGGGTTATAGCAATCAGCCCCAGCATTTT. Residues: CASSEGYSNQPQHF.

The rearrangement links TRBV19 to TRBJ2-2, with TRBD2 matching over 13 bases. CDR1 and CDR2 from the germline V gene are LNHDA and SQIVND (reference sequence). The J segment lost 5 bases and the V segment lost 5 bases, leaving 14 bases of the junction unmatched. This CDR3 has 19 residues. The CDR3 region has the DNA TGTGCCAGTAGTCCTCGAGGACCACGACTAGCGGGGGGAACCGGGGAGCTGTTTTTT. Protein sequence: CASSPRGPRLAGGTGELFF.

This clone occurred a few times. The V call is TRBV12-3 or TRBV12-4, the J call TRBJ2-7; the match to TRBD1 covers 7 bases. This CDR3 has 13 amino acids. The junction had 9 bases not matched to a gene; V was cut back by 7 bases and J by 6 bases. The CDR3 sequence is CASTAGAGGEQYF. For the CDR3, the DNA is TGTGCCAGCACGGCAGGGGCAGGGGGCGAGCAGTACTTC.

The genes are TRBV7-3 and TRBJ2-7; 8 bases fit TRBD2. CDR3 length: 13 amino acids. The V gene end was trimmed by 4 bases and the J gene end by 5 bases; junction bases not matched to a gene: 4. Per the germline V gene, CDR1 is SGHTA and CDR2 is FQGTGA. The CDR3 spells CASSSSGGNEQYF. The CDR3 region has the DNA TGTGCCAGCAGCTCCTCGGGGGGGAACGAGCAGTACTTC. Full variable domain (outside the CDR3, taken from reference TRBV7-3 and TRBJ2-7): GAGVSQTPSNKVTEKGKYVELRCDPISGHTALYWYRQSLGQGPEFLIYFQGTGAADDSGLPNDRFFAVRPEGSVSTLKIQRTERGDSAVYLCASSSSGGNEQYFGPGTRLTVT.

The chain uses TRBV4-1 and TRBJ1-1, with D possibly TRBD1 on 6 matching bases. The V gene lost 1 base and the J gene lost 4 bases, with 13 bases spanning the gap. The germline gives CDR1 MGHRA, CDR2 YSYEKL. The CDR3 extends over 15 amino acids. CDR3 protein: CASSQVTGGSTEAFF. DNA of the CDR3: TGCGCCAGCAGCCAAGTGACAGGTGGGTCCACTGAAGCTTTCTTT.

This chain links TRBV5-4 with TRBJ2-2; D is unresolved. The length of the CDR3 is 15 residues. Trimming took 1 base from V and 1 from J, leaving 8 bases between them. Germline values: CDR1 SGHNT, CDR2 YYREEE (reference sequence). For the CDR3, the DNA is TGTGCCAGCAGCTTGCCCCCAGGGAACACCGGGGAGCTGTTTTTT. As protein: CASSLPPGNTGELFF.

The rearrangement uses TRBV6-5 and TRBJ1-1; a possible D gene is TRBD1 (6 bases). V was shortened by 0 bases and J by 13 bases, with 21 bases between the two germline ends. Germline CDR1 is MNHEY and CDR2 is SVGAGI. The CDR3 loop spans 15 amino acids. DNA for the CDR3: TGTGCCAGCAGTTACTCCAAGGACAGCAGAGAGGGCGATTTCTTT. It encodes CASSYSKDSREGDFF.

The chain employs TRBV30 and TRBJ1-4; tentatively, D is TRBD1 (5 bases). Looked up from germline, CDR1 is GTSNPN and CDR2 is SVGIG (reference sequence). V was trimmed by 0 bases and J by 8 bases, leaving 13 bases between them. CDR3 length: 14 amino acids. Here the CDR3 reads CAWSVQGAGEKLFF. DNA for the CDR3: TGTGCCTGGAGTGTACAAGGAGCAGGGGAAAAACTGTTTTTT.